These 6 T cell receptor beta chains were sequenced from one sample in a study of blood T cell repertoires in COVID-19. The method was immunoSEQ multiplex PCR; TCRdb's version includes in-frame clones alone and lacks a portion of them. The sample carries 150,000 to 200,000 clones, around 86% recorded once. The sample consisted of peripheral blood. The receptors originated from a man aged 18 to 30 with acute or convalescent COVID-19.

The CDR3 nucleotides read TGCGCCAGCAGCTTGACTAGCGGAGGAGATGAGCAGTTCTTC. It encodes CASSLTSGGDEQFF. The chain uses TRBV5-1 and TRBJ2-1, with 8 nucleotides matching TRBD2. V lost 1 base, J lost 8 bases, and 5 bases stayed unmatched. The CDR3 covers 14 residues. CDR1 SGHRS and CDR2 YFSETQ come from the germline V gene.

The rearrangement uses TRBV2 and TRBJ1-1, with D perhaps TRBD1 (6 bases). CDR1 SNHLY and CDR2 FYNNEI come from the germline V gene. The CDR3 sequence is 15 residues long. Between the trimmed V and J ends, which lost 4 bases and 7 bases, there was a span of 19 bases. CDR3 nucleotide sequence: TGTGCCAGCAGTGTTTCAGTGGGGGCCGGAGGTGAAGCTTTCTTT. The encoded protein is CASSVSVGAGGEAFF.

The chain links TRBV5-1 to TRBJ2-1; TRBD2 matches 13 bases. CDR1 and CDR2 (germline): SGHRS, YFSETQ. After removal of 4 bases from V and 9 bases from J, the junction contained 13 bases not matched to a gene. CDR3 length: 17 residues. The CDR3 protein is CASSTTERLAGGGEQFF. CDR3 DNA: TGCGCCAGCAGCACTACCGAAAGACTAGCGGGGGGTGGTGAGCAGTTCTTC.

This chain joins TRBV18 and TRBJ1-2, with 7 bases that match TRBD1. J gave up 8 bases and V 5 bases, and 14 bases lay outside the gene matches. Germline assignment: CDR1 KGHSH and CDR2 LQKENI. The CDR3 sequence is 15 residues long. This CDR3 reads CASSYFGQAEEGYTF. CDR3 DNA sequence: TGTGCCAGCTCATATTTCGGACAGGCCGAGGAGGGCTACACCTTC.

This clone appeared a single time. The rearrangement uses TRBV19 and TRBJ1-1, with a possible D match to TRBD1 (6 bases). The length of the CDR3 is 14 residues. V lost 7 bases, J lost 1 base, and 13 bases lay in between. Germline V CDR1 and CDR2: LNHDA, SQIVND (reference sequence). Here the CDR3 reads CASITDRANTEAFF. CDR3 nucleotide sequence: TGTGCCAGTATCACGGACAGAGCGAACACTGAAGCTTTCTTT.

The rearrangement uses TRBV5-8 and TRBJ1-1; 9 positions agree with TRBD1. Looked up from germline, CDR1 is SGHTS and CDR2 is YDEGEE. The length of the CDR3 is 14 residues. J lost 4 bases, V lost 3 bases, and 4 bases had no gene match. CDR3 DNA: TGTGCCAGCAGCTACAGGGGGCTGGGCACTGAAGCTTTCTTT. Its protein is CASSYRGLGTEAFF.